This TCR beta chain was captured in a study of cytomegalovirus exposure and HLA in healthy donors. Notes on the study in general: Data from an earlier analysis indicated that most TCR beta V segments were productive either about 90% or about 30% of the time. In terms of immune exposure information, only CMV serostatus was available.

This CDR3 has 14 residues. The junction had 4 bases not matched to a gene; V was cut back by 9 bases and J by 1 base. Remarks on this clone: The antigen remains unidentified.

PCR was performed using 60 Vbeta and 13 Jbeta primers. The data were produced by immunoSEQ multiplex PCR, yet TCRdb's version contains in-frame clones alone and is incomplete. The data show about 160,000 clones, 85% seen once. The sample comprised PBMCs. This sequence joins TRBV23-1 and TRBJ1-5; the match to TRBD1 covers 9 bases. TRBV23-1 has ORF status, its function being uncertain. This TCR came from a boy between 2 and 15 years old in good health and CMV-seronegative. CDR3: CARGDRESNQPQHF. The CDR3, as DNA: TGCGCCAGGGGGGACAGGGAGAGCAATCAGCCCCAGCATTTT.